This T cell receptor (beta chain) was profiled in a study of blood T cells in healthy people across ages. For the second PCR, which ran for about 6 to 11 cycles, a sample-barcoded 5' primer and a J-beta primer mix were used. MiXCR was run by TCRdb on the 5' RACE reads, yielding one entry per CDR3 protein. The sample shows about 730,000 distinct CDR3 sequences, around 40% of them seen only once. Trimming took off 2 bases at V and 11 bases at J, with 11 bases between the two ends. The CDR3 length is 12 residues. Germline V gives CDR1 KGHDR, CDR2 SFDVKD. Researchers isolated at least 6.5 million PBMCs per sample.

The clonotype originates from a woman aged 60-70 years in good health. The chain combines TRBV24-1 with TRBJ2-5; D gene ambiguous. The sample comprised blood. In DNA, the CDR3 is TGTGCCACCAGTGATTATGACTGTGCGCAGTACTTC. Its translation: CATSDYDCAQYF.